The TCR beta chain described here comes from a study of cytomegalovirus exposure and HLA in healthy donors. Overall study context: Assignment to the Caucasian-associated ancestry cluster applied to approximately 80% of the roughly 410 genotyped donors. Findings and limits, study-wide: Common viral pathogens seemed to be connected with several of the most significant clusters, according to a later analysis. Productive rates of about 87% or about 30% were seen for most TCR beta V segments in an earlier analysis.

On this clone: Antigen: not known.

V trimming: 4 bases; J trimming: 2 bases; junction bases outside the gene matches: 2. The CDR3 runs to 14 residues. Per the germline V gene, CDR1 is MNHEY and CDR2 is SMNVEV (reference sequence). The PCR employed 60 Vbeta primers together with 13 Jbeta primers. Libraries were prepared by immunoSEQ multiplex PCR; TCRdb keeps only in-frame clonotypes and omits some of them. The table includes about 160,000 clones, 77% detected once. V gene TRBV27 combines with J gene TRBJ1-1; 9 positions match TRBD1. This clonotype was sampled from a man aged 50-59 years in good health and CMV-seropositive. The sequencing input was PBMCs. This CDR3 reads CASSSDRGNTEAFF. The CDR3 coding sequence is TGTGCCAGCAGTTCGGACAGGGGTAACACTGAAGCTTTCTTT.